The 6 T cell receptor beta chains presented below share a single source sample, sequenced in a study of chemoradiotherapy in HPV16-positive cancers. Some clones are missing from TCRdb's copy, which holds only in-frame ones; the method was immunoSEQ multiplex PCR. The table records 1,400 to 1,500 clones, over 90% of them present only once. Sequencing was performed on tumor tissue, taken from a patient who underwent chemoradiotherapy. Receptor source: a human donor with HPV-associated anogenital cancer.

This chain links TRBV10-2 with TRBJ2-7; 11 bases are a match to TRBD2. V was clipped by 2 bases and J by 3 bases; unmatched bases: 15. This CDR3 is built from 19 residues. The germline V gene has CDR1 WSHSY and CDR2 SAAADI. CDR3 bases: TGCGCCAGCAGTGAGAATAGCGGGAGGGCCGCAAGGGACCGCTACGAGCAGTACTTC. Encoded protein: CASSENSGRAARDRYEQYF.

The chain has TRBV5-5 and TRBJ2-7; D possibly corresponds to TRBD1 (5 bases). Trimming left V 6 bases short and J 2 bases short, with 18 bases between. This CDR3 comprises 15 residues. The germline V gene has CDR1 SGHKS and CDR2 YYEKEE (reference sequence). CDR3 in DNA: TGTGCCAGCACTCGTCACCAGGGAATTCCCTACGAGCAGTACTTC. This sequence encodes CASTRHQGIPYEQYF.

The chain combines TRBV5-4 with TRBJ2-3; 11 nucleotides match TRBD2. Germline-derived CDR1 and CDR2 are SGHNT and YYREEE (reference sequence). Trimming cost V 1 base and J 1 base; bases outside gene matches: 11. This CDR3 is 19 amino acids long. DNA of the CDR3: TGTGCCAGCAGCTTGAAATGGTTAGCGGGAGGGCCGGGCACAGATACGCAGTATTTT. Protein sequence: CASSLKWLAGGPGTDTQYF.

The chain is built from TRBV19 and TRBJ2-7; the D gene is possibly TRBD1 (6 bases). This CDR3 spans 14 amino acids. CDR1 is LNHDA, CDR2 SQIVND, per germline (reference sequence). The V gene lost 1 base and the J gene lost 5 bases, with 12 bases spanning the gap. The CDR3 is CASSIGQVFNEQYF. CDR3 coding DNA: TGTGCCAGTAGTATAGGACAGGTGTTTAACGAGCAGTACTTC. Combining the CDR3 with reference TRBV19 and TRBJ2-7 gives the whole variable domain DGGITQSPKYLFRKEGQNVTLSCEQNLNHDAMYWYRQDPGQGLRLIYYSQIVNDFQKGDIAEGYSVSREKKESFPLTVTSAQKNPTAFYLCASSIGQVFNEQYFGPGTRLTVT.

The chain uses TRBV5-1 and TRBJ2-2; 9 nucleotides line up with TRBD2. Germline assignment: CDR1 SGHRS and CDR2 YFSETQ. V was pared by 3 bases and J by 8 bases, with 11 bases of the junction left unmatched. The CDR3 contains 16 residues. In nucleotides, the CDR3 is TGCGCCAGCAGCTATAGGACTAGCGCGTCACCGGGGGAGCTGTTTTTT. It specifies CASSYRTSASPGELFF.

The V call is TRBV2, the J call TRBJ2-2; perhaps TRBD1 as D (6 bases). Germline V gives CDR1 SNHLY, CDR2 FYNNEI. This CDR3 is 16 amino acids long. With 8 bases removed from V and 2 bases from J, the gap between germline ends came to 18 bases. The CDR3 spells CASYGPGTSNTGELFF. The CDR3 DNA reads as TGTGCCAGCTATGGCCCCGGGACATCCAACACCGGGGAGCTGTTTTTT.